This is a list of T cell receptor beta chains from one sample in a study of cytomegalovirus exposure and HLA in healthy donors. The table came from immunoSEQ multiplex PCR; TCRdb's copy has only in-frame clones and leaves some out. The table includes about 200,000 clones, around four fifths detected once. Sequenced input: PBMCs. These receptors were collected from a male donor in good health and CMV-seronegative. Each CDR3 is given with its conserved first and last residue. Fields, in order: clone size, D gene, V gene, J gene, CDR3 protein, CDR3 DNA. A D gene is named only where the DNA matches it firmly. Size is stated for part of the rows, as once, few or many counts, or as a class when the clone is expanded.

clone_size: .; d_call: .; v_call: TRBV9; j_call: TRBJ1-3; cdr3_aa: CASSLQTSAGNTIYF; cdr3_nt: TGTGCCAGCAGCCTTCAGACATCGGCCGGAAACACCATATATTTT
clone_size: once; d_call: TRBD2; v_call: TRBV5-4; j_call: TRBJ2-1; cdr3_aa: CASSLTRRENNEQFF; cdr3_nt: TGTGCCAGCAGCTTAACCCGGCGGGAGAACAATGAGCAGTTCTTC
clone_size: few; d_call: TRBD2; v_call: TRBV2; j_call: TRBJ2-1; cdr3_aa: CASSEWGGSNEQFF; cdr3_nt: TGTGCCAGCAGTGAATGGGGCGGGAGCAATGAGCAGTTCTTC
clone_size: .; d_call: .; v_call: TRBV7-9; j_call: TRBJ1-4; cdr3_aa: CASSLAALTAQGEKLFF; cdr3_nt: TGTGCCAGCAGCTTAGCGGCTTTGACAGCCCAGGGGGAAAAACTGTTTTTT
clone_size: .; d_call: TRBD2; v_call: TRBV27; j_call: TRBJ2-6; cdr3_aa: CASSFQGGVGGANVLTF; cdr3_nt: TGTGCCAGCAGTTTTCAGGGAGGGGTGGGAGGGGCCAACGTCCTGACTTTC
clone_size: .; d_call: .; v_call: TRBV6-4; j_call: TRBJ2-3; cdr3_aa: CASSALPRDTQYF; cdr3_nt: TGTGCCAGCAGTGCCCTTCCCCGGGATACGCAGTATTTT
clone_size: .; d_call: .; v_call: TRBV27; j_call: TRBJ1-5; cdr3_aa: CASTPRGFGQPQHF; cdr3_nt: TGTGCCAGCACCCCAAGGGGGTTCGGGCAGCCCCAGCATTTT
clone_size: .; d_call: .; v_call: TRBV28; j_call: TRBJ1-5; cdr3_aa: CASSPLLSNQPQHF; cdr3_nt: TGTGCCAGCAGTCCACTACTTAGCAATCAGCCCCAGCATTTT
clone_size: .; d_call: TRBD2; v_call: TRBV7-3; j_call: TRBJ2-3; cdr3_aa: CASSLAGTSGRTSRDTQYF; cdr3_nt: TGTGCCAGCAGCTTAGCCGGGACTAGCGGGAGAACATCTAGAGATACGCAGTATTTT
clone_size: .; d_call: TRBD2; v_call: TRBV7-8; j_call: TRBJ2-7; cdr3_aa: CASSRSGRAILEQYF; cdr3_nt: TGTGCCAGCAGCCGTAGCGGGAGGGCCATTCTCGAGCAGTACTTC
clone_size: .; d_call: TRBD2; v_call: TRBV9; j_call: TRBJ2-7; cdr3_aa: CASSPSRLAQSSYEQYF; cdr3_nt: TGTGCCAGCAGCCCCTCCCGACTAGCCCAGAGCTCCTACGAGCAGTACTTC
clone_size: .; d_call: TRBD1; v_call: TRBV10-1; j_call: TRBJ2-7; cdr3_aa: CASSEWDSEQYF; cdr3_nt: TGCGCCAGCAGTGAGTGGGACAGCGAGCAGTACTTC
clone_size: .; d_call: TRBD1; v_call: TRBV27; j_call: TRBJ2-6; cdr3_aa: CASMRTGVGGANVLTF; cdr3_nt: TGTGCCAGCATGAGGACAGGAGTCGGCGGGGCCAACGTCCTGACTTTC
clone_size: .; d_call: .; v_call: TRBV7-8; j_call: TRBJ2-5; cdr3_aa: CASSFQGYLETQYF; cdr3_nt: TGTGCCAGCAGCTTTCAGGGATACCTGGAGACCCAGTACTTC
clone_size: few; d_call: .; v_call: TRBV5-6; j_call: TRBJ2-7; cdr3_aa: CASSLWGLHSSYEQYF; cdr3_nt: TGTGCCAGCAGCTTGTGGGGACTCCACAGCTCCTACGAGCAGTACTTC
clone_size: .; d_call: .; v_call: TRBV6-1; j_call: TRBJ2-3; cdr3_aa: CASSAGSDTQYF; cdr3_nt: TGTGCCAGCAGTGCGGGATCCGATACGCAGTATTTT
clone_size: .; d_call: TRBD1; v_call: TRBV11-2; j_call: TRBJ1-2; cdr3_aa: CASSSRTGGNYGYTF; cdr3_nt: TGTGCCAGCAGCTCAAGGACAGGAGGGAACTATGGCTACACCTTC
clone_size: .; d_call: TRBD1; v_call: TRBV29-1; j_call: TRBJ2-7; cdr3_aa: CSVERQGAHEQYF; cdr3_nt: TGCAGCGTTGAGAGACAGGGGGCCCACGAGCAGTACTTC
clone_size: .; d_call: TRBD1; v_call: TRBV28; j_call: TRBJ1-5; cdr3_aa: CASSFVGTGDQPQHF; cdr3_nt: TGTGCCAGCAGTTTTGTCGGGACAGGCGATCAGCCCCAGCATTTT
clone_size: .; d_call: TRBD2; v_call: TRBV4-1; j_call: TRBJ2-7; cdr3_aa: CASSQDGREPAYEQYF; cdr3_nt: TGCGCCAGCAGCCAAGATGGGAGGGAGCCAGCCTACGAGCAGTACTTC
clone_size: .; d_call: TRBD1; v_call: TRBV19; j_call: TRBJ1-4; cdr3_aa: CASSVTGAATNEKLFF; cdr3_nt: TGTGCCAGTAGTGTTACAGGGGCTGCAACTAATGAAAAACTGTTTTTT
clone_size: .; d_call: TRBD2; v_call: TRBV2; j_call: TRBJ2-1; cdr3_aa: CASRRSGSSNNEQFF; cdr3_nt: TGTGCCAGCAGGCGTAGCGGGAGCTCCAACAATGAGCAGTTCTTC
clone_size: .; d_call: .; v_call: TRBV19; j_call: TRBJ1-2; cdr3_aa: CASINPGVGDDYTF; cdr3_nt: TGTGCCAGTATTAACCCCGGCGTCGGGGATGACTACACCTTC
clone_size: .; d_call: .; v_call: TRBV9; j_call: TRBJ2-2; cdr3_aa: CASSVGSRAGELFF; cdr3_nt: TGTGCCAGCAGCGTAGGAAGTCGGGCCGGGGAGCTGTTTTTT
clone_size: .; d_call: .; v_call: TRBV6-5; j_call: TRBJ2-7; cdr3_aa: CASSNGLGSYEQYF; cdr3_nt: TGTGCCAGCAGTAACGGACTCGGGTCCTACGAGCAGTACTTC
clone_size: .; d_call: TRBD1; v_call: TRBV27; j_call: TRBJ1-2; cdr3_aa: CASSLWAGTAYGYTF; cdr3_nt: TGTGCCAGCAGTCTGTGGGCCGGGACAGCCTATGGCTACACCTTC
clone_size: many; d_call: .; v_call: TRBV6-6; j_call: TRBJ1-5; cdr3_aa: CASSYPEERDQPQHF; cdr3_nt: TGTGCCAGCAGTTACCCGGAAGAGAGGGATCAGCCCCAGCATTTT
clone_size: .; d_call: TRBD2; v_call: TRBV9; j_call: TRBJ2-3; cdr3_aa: CASNRLAGGSDTQYF; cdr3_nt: TGTGCCAGCAACCGACTAGCGGGAGGATCAGATACGCAGTATTTT
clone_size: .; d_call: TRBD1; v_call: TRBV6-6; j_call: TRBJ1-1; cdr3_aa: CASSSQGETEAFF; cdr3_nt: TGTGCCAGCAGTTCACAGGGGGAGACTGAAGCTTTCTTT
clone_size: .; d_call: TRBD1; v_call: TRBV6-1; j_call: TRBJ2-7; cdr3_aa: CASSVTGGAYEQYF; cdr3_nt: TGTGCCAGCAGCGTGACAGGGGGAGCCTACGAGCAGTACTTC
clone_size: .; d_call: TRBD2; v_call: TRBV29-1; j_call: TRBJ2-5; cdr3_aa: CSAVGAGEGETQYF; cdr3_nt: TGCAGCGCCGTTGGAGCGGGAGAGGGAGAGACCCAGTACTTC
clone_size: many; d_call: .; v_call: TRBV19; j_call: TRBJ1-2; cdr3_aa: CASSIGGGRTGYTF; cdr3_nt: TGTGCCAGTAGTATAGGGGGAGGGAGGACGGGCTACACCTTC
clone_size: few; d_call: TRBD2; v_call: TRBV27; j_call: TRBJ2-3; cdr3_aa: CASTLDGFSSGTDTQYF; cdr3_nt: TGTGCCAGCACTCTAGACGGGTTTTCTAGCGGGACAGATACGCAGTATTTT
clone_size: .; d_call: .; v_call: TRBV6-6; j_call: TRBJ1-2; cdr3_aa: CASSYLLNYGYTF; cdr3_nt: TGTGCCAGCAGTTACCTCCTTAACTATGGCTACACCTTC
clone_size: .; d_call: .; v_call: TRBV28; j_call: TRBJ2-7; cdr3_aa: CASSSPPGSYEQYF; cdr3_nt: TGTGCCAGCAGTTCCCCTCCGGGCTCCTACGAGCAGTACTTC
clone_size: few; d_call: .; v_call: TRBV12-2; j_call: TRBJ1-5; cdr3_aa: CARAGEWRSISNQPQHF; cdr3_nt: TGTGCAAGGGCGGGGGAATGGAGGTCGATTAGCAATCAGCCCCAGCATTTT
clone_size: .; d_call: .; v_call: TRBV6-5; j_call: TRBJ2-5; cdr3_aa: CASRRRNQETQYF; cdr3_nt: TGTGCCAGCAGGAGGAGGAACCAAGAGACCCAGTACTTC